The table lists the clone carrying this T cell receptor beta chain with a few counts. Antigen specificity is unknown. V was shortened by 8 bases and J by 3 bases, with 10 bases between the two germline ends. The CDR3 length is 12 residues. The germline gives CDR1 MDHEN, CDR2 SYDVKM. This record belongs to a study of post-analysis software for immune sequencing data. Overall study: Several disease courses (relapsing-remitting, secondary progressive and progressive-relapsing) of multiple sclerosis were included.

Study-wide results and limits: With TRBV5-6, TRBV5-1 and TRBV20-1 included, about 5 TRBV segments were more frequent in patients than in controls. Controls' normalized Chao1 diversity significantly exceeded that of multiple sclerosis patients. F-measure co-clustering was strong for batch-matched samples.

The library was made from cDNA and included unique molecular identifiers. Researchers reported some 500,000 cDNA molecules coming from approximately 1 to 10 million T cells. MiXCR was run by TCRdb on the PCR reads, yielding one entry per CDR3 protein. This table holds 150,000 to 200,000 distinct CDR3 sequences, approximately 30% found once. Sequencing input: blood. V is TRBV28 and J is TRBJ1-2; D uncertain. The receptor was isolated from a girl aged 10-17 years with multiple sclerosis. The CDR3, as DNA: TGTGCCAGCTCCCCGGGGTACTATGGCTACACCTTC. It is translated as CASSPGYYGYTF.